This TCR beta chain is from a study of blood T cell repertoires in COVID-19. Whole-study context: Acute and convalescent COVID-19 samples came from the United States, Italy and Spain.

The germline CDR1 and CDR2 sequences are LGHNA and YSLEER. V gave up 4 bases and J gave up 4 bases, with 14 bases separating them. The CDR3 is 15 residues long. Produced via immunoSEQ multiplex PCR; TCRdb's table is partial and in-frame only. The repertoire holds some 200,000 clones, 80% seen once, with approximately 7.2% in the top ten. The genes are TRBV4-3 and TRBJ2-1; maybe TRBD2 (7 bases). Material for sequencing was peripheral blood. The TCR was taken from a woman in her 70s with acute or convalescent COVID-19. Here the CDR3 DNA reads TGCGCCAGCAGCCTGGTGGGGGGGGCATACAATGAGCAGTTCTTC. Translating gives CASSLVGGAYNEQFF.